This T cell receptor (beta chain) was obtained from a study of technical replicates of blood from a handful of donors. The CDR3 covers 15 residues. The V gene's germline CDR1 is MNHNY and CDR2 SVGAGI (reference sequence). With 6 bases removed from V and 7 bases from J, the gap between germline ends came to 18 bases. The repertoire was sequenced with immunoSEQ multiplex PCR; TCRdb's copy has only in-frame clones and lacks some. The sample has tens of thousands of clones; over 75% are singletons. The chain links TRBV6-6 to TRBJ2-2, with D possibly TRBD2 on 6 matching bases. The sequenced sample was PBMCs. The receptor comes from a human donor in good health. Some clones in this sample may be carry-over from other donors' samples. CDR3 nucleotides: TGTGCCAGCAGGATAGCGGAGGGGCGGGGCGGGGAGCTGTTTTTT. Protein: CASRIAEGRGGELFF.